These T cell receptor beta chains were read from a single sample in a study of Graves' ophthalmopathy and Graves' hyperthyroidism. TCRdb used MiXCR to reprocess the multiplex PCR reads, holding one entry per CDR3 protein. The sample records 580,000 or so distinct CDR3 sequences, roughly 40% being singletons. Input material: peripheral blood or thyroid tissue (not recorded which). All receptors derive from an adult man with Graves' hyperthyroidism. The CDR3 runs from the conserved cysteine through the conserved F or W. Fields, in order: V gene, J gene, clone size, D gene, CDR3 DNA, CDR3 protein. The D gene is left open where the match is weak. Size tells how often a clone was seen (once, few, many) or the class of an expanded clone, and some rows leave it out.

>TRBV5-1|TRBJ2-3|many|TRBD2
TGCGCCAGCAGCTTTAGCGGGGGGGCAGATACGCAGTATTTT
CASSFSGGADTQYF
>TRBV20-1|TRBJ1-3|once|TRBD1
TGCAGTGCTACGGACAGGGGCTCTGGAAACACCATATATTTT
CSATDRGSGNTIYF
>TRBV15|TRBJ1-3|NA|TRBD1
TGTGCCACCAGCAGAGATCGAGGGGGCTTGGGCTCTGGAAACACCATATATTTT
CATSRDRGGLGSGNTIYF
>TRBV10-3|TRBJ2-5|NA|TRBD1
TGTGCCATCAGTACCAGCAGGGGGATAGGGTACCAAGAGACCCAGTACTTC
CAISTSRGIGYQETQYF
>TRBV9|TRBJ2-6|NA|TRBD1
TGTGCCAGCGGATTAGACAGGGAACTGTTAGGGGCCAACGTCCTGACTTTC
CASGLDRELLGANVLTF
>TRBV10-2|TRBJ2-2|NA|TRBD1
TGTGCCAGCAGCAACGACAGGGGCCTTAACACCGGGGAGCTGTTTTTT
CASSNDRGLNTGELFF
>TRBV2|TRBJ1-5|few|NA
TGTGCCAGCAGTGTCGCGAAGACTAGCAATCAGCCCCAGCATTTT
CASSVAKTSNQPQHF
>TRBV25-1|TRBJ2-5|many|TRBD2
TGTGCCAGCAGTGACGCCTGGCGACTAGCGGGAGAGACCCAGTACTTC
CASSDAWRLAGETQYF
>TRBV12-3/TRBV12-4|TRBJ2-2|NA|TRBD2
TGTGCCAGCAGTTTCGGCCCGACTAGCGGGAGAGGAACCGGGGAGCTGTTTTTT
CASSFGPTSGRGTGELFF
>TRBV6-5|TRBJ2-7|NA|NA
TGTGCCAGCAGTTACTATGGCCGGACAGCCTACGAGCAGTACTTC
CASSYYGRTAYEQYF
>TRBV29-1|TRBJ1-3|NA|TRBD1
TGCAGCGTTGGACAGGGGGCGAGAGAGACCATATATTTT
CSVGQGARETIYF
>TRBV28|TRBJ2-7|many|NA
TGTGCCAGCAGTCCGGGGACGGCGGGGAGCTACGAGCAGTACTTC
CASSPGTAGSYEQYF
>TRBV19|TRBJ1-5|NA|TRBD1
TGTGCCAGTAGGTTTAGGACAGGGCGGCATCAGCCCCAGCATTTT
CASRFRTGRHQPQHF
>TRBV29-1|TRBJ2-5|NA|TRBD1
TGCAGCGTTGAAGTGGAGGGGACAGGGTTCCAAGAGACCCAGTACTTC
CSVEVEGTGFQETQYF
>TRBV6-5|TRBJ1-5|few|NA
TGTGCCAGCAGTTACATGGGGGGGGGCAATCAGCCCCAGCATTTT
CASSYMGGGNQPQHF
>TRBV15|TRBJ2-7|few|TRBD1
TGTGCCACCAGCCTGCACAGGGGGGACTACGAGCAGTACTTC
CATSLHRGDYEQYF
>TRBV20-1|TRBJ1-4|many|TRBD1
TGCAGTGCCAAACCGGGACAGGGACGGGGTGAAAAACTGTTTTTT
CSAKPGQGRGEKLFF
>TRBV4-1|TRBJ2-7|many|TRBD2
TGCGCCAGCAGCGAAGAACTAGCGGTCTCCTACGAGCAGTACTTC
CASSEELAVSYEQYF
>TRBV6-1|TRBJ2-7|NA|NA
TGTGCCAGCAGTGTAGGCAGGGGCTACGAGCAGTACTTC
CASSVGRGYEQYF
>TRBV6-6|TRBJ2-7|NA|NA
TGTGCCAGCAGTTCCAATCCGGCCTCGAATGTCGAGCAGTACTTC
CASSSNPASNVEQYF
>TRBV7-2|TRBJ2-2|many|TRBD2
TGTGCCAGCAGCGCCCGGACTAGCGGGTTCCCCGGGGAGCTGTTTTTT
CASSARTSGFPGELFF
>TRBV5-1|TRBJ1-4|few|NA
TGCGCCAGCAGCTCCTACACCAGGGTCGGGGCAACTAATGAAAAACTGTTTTTT
CASSSYTRVGATNEKLFF
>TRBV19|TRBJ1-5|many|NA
TGTGCCAGTAGGGAGGGACGGCGAAATCAGCCCCAGCATTTT
CASREGRRNQPQHF
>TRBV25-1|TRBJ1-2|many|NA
TGTGCCACCAGGGACATCGGACTCTATGGCTACACCTTC
CATRDIGLYGYTF
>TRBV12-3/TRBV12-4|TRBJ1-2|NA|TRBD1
TGTGCCAGCAGTCTGGACAGGGGGGGCTATGGCTACACCTTC
CASSLDRGGYGYTF
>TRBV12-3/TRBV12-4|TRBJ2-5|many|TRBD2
TGTGCCAGCAGTCTATGGACTAGCGGGGGGGATGTAGAGACCCAGTACTTC
CASSLWTSGGDVETQYF
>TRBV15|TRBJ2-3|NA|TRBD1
TGTGCCACCAGCCGGGACAGGGGGCAAGCAGATACGCAGTATTTT
CATSRDRGQADTQYF
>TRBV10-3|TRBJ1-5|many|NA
TGTGCCATCAGAGCAGATTCCAATCAGCCCCAGCATTTT
CAIRADSNQPQHF
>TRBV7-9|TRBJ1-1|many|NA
TGTGCCAGCAGCCTCTACACTGAAGCTTTCTTT
CASSLYTEAFF
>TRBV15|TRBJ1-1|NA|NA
TGTGCCACCAGCATACTCAGGGGTAAATTGGGCACTGAAGCTTTCTTT
CATSILRGKLGTEAFF
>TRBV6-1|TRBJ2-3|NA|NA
TGTGCCAGCAGTGCCCGGGACGGGTTGGTCACAGATACGCAGTATTTT
CASSARDGLVTDTQYF
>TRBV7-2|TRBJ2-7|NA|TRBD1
TGTGCCAGCAGCCTAAGATCAGGGACAGGGTCCTACGAGCAGTACTTC
CASSLRSGTGSYEQYF
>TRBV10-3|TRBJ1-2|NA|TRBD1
TGTGCCACGGACAGGGGGCTGGGAAACACCTTC
CATDRGLGNTF
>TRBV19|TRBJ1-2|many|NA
TGTGCCAGTAGTCACAGGGTCGGCGGCTACACCTTC
CASSHRVGGYTF
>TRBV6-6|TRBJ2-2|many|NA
TGTGCCAGCAGTTACCGAGTAGGGGTCGGCGGGGAGCTGTTTTTT
CASSYRVGVGGELFF
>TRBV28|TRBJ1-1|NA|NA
TGTGCCAGCAGATGGATGGGGGGGGCTGAAGCTTTCTTT
CASRWMGGAEAFF
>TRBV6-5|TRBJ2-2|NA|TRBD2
TGTGCCATCAGTGGGACTAGCGGGAGTAACACCGGGGAGCTGTCTTGG
CAISGTSGSNTGELSW
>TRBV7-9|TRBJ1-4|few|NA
TGTGCCAGCAGCTTATACACGGCAACTAATGAAAAACTGTTTTTT
CASSLYTATNEKLFF
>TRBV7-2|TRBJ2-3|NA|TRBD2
TGTGCCAGCAGTCTCCCCTGGGGTTCCGCAGCCACAGCGGGAGGGAGCACAGATACGCAGTATTTT
CASSLPWGSAATAGGSTDTQYF
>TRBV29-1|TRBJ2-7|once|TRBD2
TGCAGCGTTGAGGGCCTAGCGGGGTTCAACGAGCAGTACTTC
CSVEGLAGFNEQYF
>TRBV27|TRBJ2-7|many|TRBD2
TGTGCCAGCAGGGACTCCGGGACTAGTAATGTGCAGTACTTC
CASRDSGTSNVQYF
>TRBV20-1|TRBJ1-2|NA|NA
TGCAGCGTTGACGGGAAGCTCCGGGACAACTATGGCTACACCTTC
CSVDGKLRDNYGYTF
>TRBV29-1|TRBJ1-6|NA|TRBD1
TGCAGCTTAACTTCGACAGGGGGCAATTCACCCCTCCACTTT
CSLTSTGGNSPLHF
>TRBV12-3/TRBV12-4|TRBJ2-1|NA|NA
TGTGCCAGCAGCTTAGAGGTGGACAATGAGCAGTTCTTC
CASSLEVDNEQFF
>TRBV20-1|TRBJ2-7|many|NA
TGCAGTGCAAAGACCAGGGGTACTATGAAGAAGGACGAGCAGTACTTC
CSAKTRGTMKKDEQYF
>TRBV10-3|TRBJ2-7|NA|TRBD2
TGTGCCATCAGTGAGGGGACTAGCTCCTACGAGCAGTACTTC
CAISEGTSSYEQYF
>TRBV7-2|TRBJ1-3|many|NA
TGTGCCAGCAGCTTAGCGTTACAGGGAAACACCATATATTTT
CASSLALQGNTIYF
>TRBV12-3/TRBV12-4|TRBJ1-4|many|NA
TGTGCCAGCAGTACCAGGGGCGGGGAAAAACTGTTTTTT
CASSTRGGEKLFF
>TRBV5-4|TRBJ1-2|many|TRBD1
TGTGCCAGCAGGTTGGGGACAGAGAAATATGGCTACACCTTC
CASRLGTEKYGYTF
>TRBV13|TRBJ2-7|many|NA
TGTGCCAGCAGCTCGGACGCCTACGAGCAGTACTTC
CASSSDAYEQYF
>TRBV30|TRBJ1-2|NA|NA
TGTGCCTGGAGTGTACCCCCAGGGCACTATGGCTACACCTTC
CAWSVPPGHYGYTF
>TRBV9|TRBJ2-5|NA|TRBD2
TGTGCCAGCCGGACTAGCGGGGGGGCCGCAGAGACCCAGTACTTC
CASRTSGGAAETQYF
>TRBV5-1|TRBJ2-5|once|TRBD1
TGCGCCAGCTCCTTAGACAGGGGGCTGGCGGAGACCCAGTACTTC
CASSLDRGLAETQYF
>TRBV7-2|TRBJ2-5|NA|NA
TGTGCCAGCAGCTTAACGAATAGGGAAGAGACCCAGTACTTC
CASSLTNREETQYF
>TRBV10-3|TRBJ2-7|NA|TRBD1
TGTACCATCAGGGGGCACGAGCAGTACTTC
CTIRGHEQYF